What follows describes a single T cell receptor (beta chain). The source of the sample is a study of blood T cell repertoires in COVID-19. Study details: Specimens from acute and convalescent COVID-19 originated in the United States, Italy and Spain. PBMCs, B-cell-depleted T cells, or T cells were the source of the cDNA or gDNA that made up the material.

Original methodology: Reference gene primer amplification gave estimated nucleated cell counts. The table came from immunoSEQ multiplex PCR; TCRdb's copy has only in-frame clones and leaves some out. That table furnishes V, J and clone size, whereas the DNA furnished D and trimming. The sample lists 60,000 to 75,000 clones; around 80% were seen once. Germline CDR1 is SNHLY and CDR2 is FYNNEI. V dropped 4 bases and J dropped 2; count of bases not matched to a gene: 5. This CDR3 contains 16 residues. V usage is TRBV2 and J usage is TRBJ2-1; 10 bases align to TRBD2. Sequencing input: peripheral blood. This receptor was identified in a human donor in a cohort sampled during active COVID-19. The CDR3 protein is CASSVPSGGTYNEQFF. For the CDR3, the DNA is TGTGCCAGCAGTGTCCCTAGCGGGGGCACCTACAATGAGCAGTTCTTC.